The clone carrying this TCR beta chain was seen only a few times. Its specificity is not known. This sample is drawn from a study of T-cell reconstitution after alpha-beta-depleted transplantation in children. This CDR3 is 15 amino acids long. Trimming cost V 6 bases and J 4 bases, with 18 bases left between them. Unique molecular identifiers were incorporated during preparation of the TCRbeta library. MiXCR, run by TCRdb on the PCR reads, gives a single entry per CDR3 protein. Of more than 40,000 distinct CDR3 sequences listed, around 53% are singletons. Study-level results: Where alpha-beta T cells came from about two months after transplant was reportedly several hundred expanded graft clones. At one year after transplant, newly produced T cells mostly accounted for T-cell counts and diversity. After transplant, high TCRbeta diversity at day 60 in some patients arose from surviving recipient T cells and thymic progenitors.

The origin of this receptor is a boy in the first two years of life with SCID, due to receive a stem cell transplant. Material: peripheral blood, obtained before TCRalphabeta/CD19-depleted stem cell transplant. V usage is TRBV12-3 or TRBV12-4 and J usage is TRBJ2-5, with D perhaps TRBD2 (7 bases). The CDR3 nucleotides are TGTGCCAGCAGCCAAAGGGGGGGCCGAAGAGAGACCCAGTACTTC. Translating it yields CASSQRGGRRETQYF.